This entry lists 5 T cell receptor beta chains sequenced from one sample in a study of OX40 agonist ivuxolimab in advanced cancers. This table comes from immunoSEQ multiplex PCR, and its TCRdb copy is limited to in-frame clones, with some not included. The sample has around 80,000 clones; about 88% are singletons. Sequencing was performed on CD4+ or CD8+ T cells sorted from blood, taken in a trial of the OX40 agonist ivuxolimab. These receptors all come from an adult with an advanced solid tumor such as melanoma, head and neck, liver or kidney cancer.

Note on this clone: No DNA is shown, since the ends of the CDR3 on it are uncertain; the CDR3 is the one TCRdb lists. Other nucleotide sequences from this sample produce the same CDR3. V gene TRBV5-1 combines with J gene TRBJ2-5; the table's D gene call, TRBD1, was not cross checked with the DNA. The CDR3 contains 16 residues when both ends are counted. Germline V CDR1 and CDR2: SGHRS, YFSETQ. The CDR3 sequence: CASSFGVGAFEETQYF.

The chain uses TRBV5-1 and TRBJ1-4; D might be TRBD1 (5 bases). Germline CDR1 reads SGHRS; CDR2 reads YFSETQ. The CDR3 consists of 15 residues. V was trimmed by 4 bases and J by 4 bases, leaving 14 bases between them. The CDR3 is CASSRDSQLNEKLFF. The DNA of the CDR3 is TGCGCCAGCAGCCGAGACAGCCAGCTTAATGAAAAACTGTTTTTT.

The chain joins TRBV6-5 to TRBJ1-3, with a weak D call TRBD1 (5 bases). The V end was cut by 6 bases, the J end by 9 bases, with 12 bases between. Germline lookup yields CDR1 MNHEY and CDR2 SVGAGI. The length of the CDR3 is 12 residues. The CDR3 bases are TGTGCCAGCAGCCAACCCGGGGGCACCATATATTTT. It encodes CASSQPGGTIYF.

V usage is TRBV19 and J usage is TRBJ2-5; D might be TRBD1 (5 bases). The CDR3 length is 13 residues. Looked up from germline, CDR1 is LNHDA and CDR2 is SQIVND (reference sequence). Trimming stripped 5 bases from V and 3 bases from J, with 10 bases between. In DNA, the CDR3 is TGTGCCAGTAGTTTCGCCAGGGAAGAGACCCAGTACTTC. Protein: CASSFAREETQYF.

The gene calls are TRBV5-1 and TRBJ1-6; TRBD1 matches at 10 bases. Germline-derived CDR1 and CDR2 are SGHRS and YFSETQ. The length of the CDR3 is 16 residues. Trimming took 4 bases from V and 8 from J; bases not matched to a gene: 9. The CDR3 reads CASSLQTGTGDSPLHF. Here the CDR3 DNA reads TGCGCCAGCAGCCTGCAAACCGGGACAGGGGATTCACCCCTCCACTTT.